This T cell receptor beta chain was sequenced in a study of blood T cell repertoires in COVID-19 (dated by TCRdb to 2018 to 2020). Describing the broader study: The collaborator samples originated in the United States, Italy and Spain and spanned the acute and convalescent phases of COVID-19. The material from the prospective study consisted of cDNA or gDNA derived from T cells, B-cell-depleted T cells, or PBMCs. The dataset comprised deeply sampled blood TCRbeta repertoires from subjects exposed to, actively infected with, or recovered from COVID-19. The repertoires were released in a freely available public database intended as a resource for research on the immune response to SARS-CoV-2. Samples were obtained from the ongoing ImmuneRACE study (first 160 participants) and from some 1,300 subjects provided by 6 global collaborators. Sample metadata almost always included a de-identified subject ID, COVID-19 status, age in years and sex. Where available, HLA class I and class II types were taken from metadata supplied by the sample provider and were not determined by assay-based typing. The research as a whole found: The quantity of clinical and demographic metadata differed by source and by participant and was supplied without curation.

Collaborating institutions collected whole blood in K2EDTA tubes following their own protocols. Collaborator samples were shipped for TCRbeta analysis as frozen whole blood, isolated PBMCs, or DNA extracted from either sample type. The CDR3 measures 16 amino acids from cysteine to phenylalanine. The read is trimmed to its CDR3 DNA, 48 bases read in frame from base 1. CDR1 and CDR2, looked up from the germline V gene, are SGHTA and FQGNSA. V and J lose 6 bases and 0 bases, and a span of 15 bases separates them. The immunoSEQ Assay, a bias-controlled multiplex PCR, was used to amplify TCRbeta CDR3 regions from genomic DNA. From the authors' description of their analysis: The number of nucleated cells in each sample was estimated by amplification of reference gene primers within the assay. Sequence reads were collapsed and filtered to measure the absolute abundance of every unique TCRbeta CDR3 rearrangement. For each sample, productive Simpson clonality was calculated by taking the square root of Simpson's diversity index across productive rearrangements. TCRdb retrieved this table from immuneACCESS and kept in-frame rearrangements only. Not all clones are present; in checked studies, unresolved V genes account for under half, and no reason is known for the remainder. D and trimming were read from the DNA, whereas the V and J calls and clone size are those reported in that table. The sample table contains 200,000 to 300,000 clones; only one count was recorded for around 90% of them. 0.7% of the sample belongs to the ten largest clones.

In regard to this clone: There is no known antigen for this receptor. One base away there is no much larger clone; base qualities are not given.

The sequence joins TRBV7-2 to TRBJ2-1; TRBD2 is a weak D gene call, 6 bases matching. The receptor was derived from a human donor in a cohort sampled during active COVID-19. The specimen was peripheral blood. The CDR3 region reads CASRFPGLPSYNEQFF. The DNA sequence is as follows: TGTGCCAGCAGGTTCCCGGGACTGCCCTCCTACAATGAGCAGTTCTTC. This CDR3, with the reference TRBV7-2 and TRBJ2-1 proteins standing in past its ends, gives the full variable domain GAGVSQSPSNKVTEKGKDVELRCDPISGHTALYWYRQSLGQGLEFLIYFQGNSAPDKSGLPSDRFSAERTGGSVSTLTIQRTQQEDSAVYLCASRFPGLPSYNEQFFGPGTRLTVL.